This T cell receptor (beta chain) stems from a study of blood T cell repertoires in COVID-19. V lost 4 bases to trimming and J lost 4 bases, with 8 bases between them. This CDR3 region has 14 residues. CDR1 SNHLY and CDR2 FYNNEI come from the germline V gene. Authors' analysis steps: The assay estimated nucleated cells by amplifying reference gene primers. Some clones are missing from TCRdb's copy, which holds only in-frame ones; the method was immunoSEQ multiplex PCR. The V and J calls and the clone size are those of that table, but D and trimming were determined from the DNA. Of over 70,000 clones detected, about 90% appear once; the ten largest clones hold approximately 12%.

Sequencing was performed on peripheral blood. The TCR originated in a man older than 75 with acute or convalescent COVID-19. J is TRBJ1-6 and V is TRBV2, with D maybe TRBD1 (6 bases). CDR3 bases: TGTGCCAGCAGTGTTGGACAGTATAATTCACCCCTCCACTTT. Protein product: CASSVGQYNSPLHF.